These 11 T cell receptor beta chains came from one sample sequenced in a study of beta chain features in type 1 diabetes. Expressed TCRB transcripts were sequenced because the entire RNA isolate underwent reverse transcription. Profiled with immunoSEQ multiplex PCR; TCRdb holds only in-frame clones, not every one. The data show about 900,000 clones, about 17% seen once. The specimen sequenced was naive CD4+ T cells from blood. These receptors were obtained from a woman in her late teens or twenties in good health.

This clone turned up a few times. The chain combines TRBV18 with TRBJ2-2; the D is unclear. V was shortened by 3 bases and J by 3 bases, with 5 bases between the two germline ends. Germline V gene lookup returns CDR1 KGHSH and CDR2 LQKENI. This CDR3 has 13 amino acids. CDR3 loop: CASSPAYTGELFF. The CDR3 DNA sequence: TGTGCCAGCTCACCTGCCTACACCGGGGAGCTGTTTTTT.

J is TRBJ2-3 and V is TRBV7-8; a weak D match, TRBD2 (6 bases). The CDR3 runs to 12 residues. Germline V CDR1 and CDR2: SGHVS, FQNEAQ. V lost 3 bases, J lost 8 bases, and 9 bases lay in between. The CDR3 DNA reads TGTGCCAGCAGCTTTTACGGGGGTACGCAGTATTTT. This encodes CASSFYGGTQYF.

Notes on this clone: The same CDR3 arises from other DNA sequences in this sample as well. V usage is TRBV5-6 and J usage is TRBJ1-4; D perhaps matches TRBD1 (5 bases). This CDR3 has 14 residues. V gave up 5 bases and J gave up 5 bases, with 13 bases separating them. CDR1 is SGHDT, CDR2 YYEEEE, per germline. The CDR3 loop is CASSPRGRNEKLFF. CDR3 in DNA: TGTGCCAGCAGTCCACGGGGCCGAAATGAAAAACTGTTTTTT.

This clone occurred a few times. The rearrangement joins TRBV28 to TRBJ1-5; 7 bases agree with TRBD1. The CDR3 extends over 15 amino acids. V trimming: 5 bases; J trimming: 6 bases; junction bases outside the gene matches: 10. Germline V gene sequence: CDR1 MDHEN, CDR2 SYDVKM. The CDR3 DNA reads as TGTGCCAGCAGTCCTCGACAGGGCGCGAGTCAGCCCCAGCATTTT. This encodes CASSPRQGASQPQHF.

Regarding this clone: One junction end does not reproduce the germline sequence, and a read error may be involved. This rearrangement joins TRBV27 to TRBJ2-2, with a weak D call TRBD2 (6 bases). The CDR3 is made up of 15 amino acids. The V gene's germline CDR1 is MNHEY and CDR2 SMNVEV (reference sequence). This CDR3 is CASSISNPGLSELFF. Written as DNA, the CDR3 is TGTGCCAGCAGTATATCAAACCCGGGACTTAGTGAGCTGTTTTTT.

This sequence joins TRBV5-1 and TRBJ2-6; D remains unclear. Trimming cost V 2 bases and J 1 base, with 7 bases left between them. Germline-derived CDR1 and CDR2 are SGHRS and YFSETQ. The CDR3 has 15 amino acids. CDR3 DNA sequence: TGCGCCAGCAGCTTTTCTATTTCTGGGGCCAACGTCCTGACTTTC. Translating it yields CASSFSISGANVLTF.

The V and J genes are TRBV14 and TRBJ2-7, with 15 bases aligning to TRBD2. Germline trimming cut 4 bases from V and 7 bases from J; bases unmatched to any gene: 5. The germline gives CDR1 SGHDN, CDR2 FVKESK. CDR3 length: 15 residues. The CDR3 nucleotides read TGTGCCAGCAGCCGGACTAGCGGGAGGGCCGGAGAGCAGTACTTC. It specifies CASSRTSGRAGEQYF. Full variable domain (remainder filled in from reference TRBV14 and TRBJ2-7): EAGVTQFPSHSVIEKGQTVTLRCDPISGHDNLYWYRRVMGKEIKFLLHFVKESKQDESGMPNNRFLAERTGGTYSTLKVQPAELEDSGVYFCASSRTSGRAGEQYFGPGTRLTVT.

The sample holds a few counts of this clone. The junction does not match germline at one end; this may be a read error. The J gene is TRBJ2-5, the V gene TRBV14, with D possibly being TRBD1 (5 bases). Per the germline V gene, CDR1 is SGHDN and CDR2 is FVKESK. CDR3 size: 15 residues. CDR3 region: CASSQIGAPKEAQYF. CDR3 sequence (DNA): TGTGCCAGCAGCCAAATTGGGGCACCAAAAGAGGCCCAGTACTTC.

This clone was detected a few times. This rearrangement joins TRBV11-3 to TRBJ2-2; no clear D gene. The CDR3 is made up of 13 amino acids. V lost 5 bases and J lost 4, with 8 bases in between. The germline V gene has CDR1 SGHNT and CDR2 YENEEA. The CDR3 loop is CASSDRLTGELFF. DNA for the CDR3: TGTGCCAGCAGCGATCGGCTCACCGGGGAGCTGTTTTTT.

The chain is built from TRBV28 and TRBJ1-5; no firm D call. The CDR3 loop spans 16 amino acids. Looked up from germline, CDR1 is MDHEN and CDR2 is SYDVKM. Trimming cost V 6 bases and J 4 bases, with 19 bases left between them. The CDR3 is CASSPVGRAPNQPQHF. DNA for the CDR3: TGTGCCAGCAGCCCCGTTGGGCGGGCACCGAATCAGCCCCAGCATTTT.

V gene TRBV4-3 combines with J gene TRBJ2-3; TRBD2 agrees at 8 bases. Germline V CDR1 and CDR2: LGHNA, YSLEER. The trim removed 3 bases at V and 0 bases at J, leaving 8 bases unmatched. The CDR3 covers 17 residues. CDR3 sequence: CASSQSMASGSTDTQYF. The CDR3 DNA sequence: TGCGCCAGCAGCCAGAGTATGGCTAGCGGGAGCACAGATACGCAGTATTTT.